This T cell receptor beta chain was sequenced during a study of blood T cells in healthy people across ages. Study-level points and caveats: Long-lived donors exceeded aged donors in naive CD4+ cells and diversity.

Points on this clonotype: The antigen remains unidentified.

CDR3 length equals 17 residues. Germline lookup yields CDR1 MGHRA and CDR2 YSYEKL. Trimming removed 0 bases from V and 3 bases from J, with 15 bases in between. No fewer than 6 million PBMCs went into each sample. The authors ran a second PCR of about 7 to 11 cycles using a sample-barcoded 5' primer and a J-beta primer mix. TCRdb independently ran MiXCR on the 5' RACE reads; one entry per CDR3 protein. The sample includes some 1,500,000 distinct CDR3 sequences, approximately 42% of them seen just once. The clonotype was recovered from a woman aged 18-29 years in good health. Sequencing was carried out using blood. The chain employs TRBV4-1 and TRBJ1-5; D unresolved. The CDR3 nucleotides are TGCGCCAGCAGCCAAGATCAAACGACACCCTACAATCAGCCCCAGCATTTT. Translated, it gives CASSQDQTTPYNQPQHF.